This T cell receptor (beta chain) was documented in a study of blood T cells in healthy people across ages (dated by TCRdb to the mid-2010s). For the study in its entirety: Template switching captured roughly one uniquely barcoded TCR beta cDNA molecule per two T cells in model experiments. Age-related changes in TCR beta repertoire diversity were measured in the study by deep sequencing normalized with unique cDNA molecular identifiers. The donors were divided into four age groups: young (average roughly 15 years), middle-aged (around 37), aged (62) and long-lived (roughly 82). To avoid experimental bias, donors of different ages were distributed randomly across sequencing lanes. The study analyzed two additional independent replicas of 1 million unique cDNA reads from the same blood draw for two donors, one aged 18 to 29 and one aged 80 or older.

Library method: 5' RACE. These reads were obtained on an Illumina HiSeq 2500. A second PCR of roughly 7 to 11 cycles was run with a J-beta primer mix and a sample-barcoded 5' primer. A template-switch 5' adaptor carrying 12 random nucleotides introduced a unique molecular identifier onto each TCR beta cDNA molecule. At least 3 million CDR3-containing paired-end reads were obtained from each sample. The Mint cDNA synthesis kit, primed by a TRBC-specific oligonucleotide, was used to synthesize first-strand cDNA from all RNA. All cDNA was treated with uracil-DNA glycosylase and then went through a first 18-cycle PCR with the universal primers M1SS and BC2_uni_R. The authors' analysis ran thus. Each sample was normalized by randomly selecting 1 million high-quality reads, each carrying a distinct molecular identifier. Instead of being binned into consensus sequences, reads that shared molecular identifiers were thrown out. MiTCR, with a Q25 quality threshold and the strictest error-elimination algorithm, was used for CDR3 identification, clonotype clustering and error correction. A nonparametric unseen species model using Euler transformation provided a lower-bound estimate of total TCR beta diversity. In-frame beta chains were kept once TCRdb had trimmed the public reads at Q25 with fastp and called clones with MiXCR. CDR3 protein sequences are deduplicated, and each keeps its most common genes and DNA. The V and J calls come from TCRdb's annotation, not from the publication. In all, the sample holds about 1.4 million distinct CDR3 sequences, and 45% to 70% of those were seen once. The ten largest make up 6.5% to 8.5% of the sample.

The roughly 39 donors, aged about 6 to 95 years, were systemically healthy Caucasian individuals from Russia. Each donor gave about 11 milliliters of peripheral blood, drawn into EDTA-treated Vacutainer tubes. Ficoll-Paque density-gradient centrifugation was used to isolate PBMCs, with at least 6.5 million per sample. Trizol reagent was used to extract total RNA from the PBMCs, yielding at least 5.5 micrograms per sample. Naive CD45RAhigh/CD27high T cell percentages were measured by flow cytometry on a PBMC aliquot from every donor. As regards this clonotype: It lacks a known antigen. Qualities for individual bases were not recorded, and no much larger clone is one base off.

CDR3 length: 16 amino acids, cysteine to phenylalanine. CDR3 DNA only is kept here, 48 bases in frame from base 1. CDR1 and CDR2 are read off the germline V gene as SNHLY and FYNNEI. Ends trimmed: V by 5 bases, J by 4 bases; bases unmatched to a gene: 9. General findings and caveats noted by the study authors: Conclusive comparison of naive and antigen-experienced compartments was prevented by the profiling of bulk unsorted PBMCs. Compared with the aged group, more naive CD4+ T cells, fewer expanded clones and increased TCR diversity were shown by the long-lived group, suggesting age selection. Observed TCR beta diversity correlated strongly with the percentage of naive T cells measured by flow cytometry. Because the CMV infection status of the donors was unknown, age-related changes in expanded clonotypes may potentially have been confounded. Observed TCR beta diversity per million T cells fell roughly linearly with age, and a significant reduction was already apparent by age around 40. Total diversity estimates from one million sequenced T cells were considered lower bounds and underestimates.

The sequence is built from TRBV2 and TRBJ2-3; 10 junctional bases match TRBD2. The sequence derives from a man aged 18 to 30 in good health. The material sequenced was blood. The CDR3 region reads CASSSLAGEKADTQYF. The nucleotides read TGTGCCAGCAGTTCTCTAGCGGGGGAGAAGGCAGATACGCAGTATTTT.